This entry concerns a single T cell receptor (beta chain). This sample is part of a study of control samples from healthy donors and cancer patients. V dropped 1 base and J dropped 0 bases, with 10 bases sitting between them. Germline V gene sequence: CDR1 SGHNT, CDR2 YYREEE (reference sequence). There are 15 residues in the CDR3. Method: immunoSEQ multiplex PCR; TCRdb's copy keeps in-frame clones and lacks some. Of approximately 110,000 clones listed, 80% to 90% are singletons. This rearrangement joins TRBV5-4 to TRBJ1-1; D unclear. The clonotype was recovered from a woman aged 45-60 years in good health. The source material was blood. The CDR3 reads CASSLSDRLNTEAFF. CDR3 DNA sequence: TGTGCCAGCAGCTTGTCGGACCGACTGAACACTGAAGCTTTCTTT. Complete variable domain (other parts from reference TRBV5-4 and TRBJ1-1): ETGVTQSPTHLIKTRGQQVTLRCSSQSGHNTVSWYQQALGQGPQFIFQYYREEENGRGNFPPRFSGLQFPNYSSELNVNALELDDSALYLCASSLSDRLNTEAFFGQGTRLTVV.